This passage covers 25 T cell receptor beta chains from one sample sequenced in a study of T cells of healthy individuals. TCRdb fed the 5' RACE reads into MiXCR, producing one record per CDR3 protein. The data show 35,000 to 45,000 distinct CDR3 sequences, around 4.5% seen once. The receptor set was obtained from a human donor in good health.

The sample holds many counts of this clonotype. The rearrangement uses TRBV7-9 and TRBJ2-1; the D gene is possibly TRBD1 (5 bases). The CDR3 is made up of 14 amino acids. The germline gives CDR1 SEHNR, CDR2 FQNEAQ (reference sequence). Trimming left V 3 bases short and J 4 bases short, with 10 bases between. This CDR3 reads CASSLTRVYNEQFF. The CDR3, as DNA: TGTGCCAGCAGCTTGACCAGGGTTTACAATGAGCAGTTCTTC.

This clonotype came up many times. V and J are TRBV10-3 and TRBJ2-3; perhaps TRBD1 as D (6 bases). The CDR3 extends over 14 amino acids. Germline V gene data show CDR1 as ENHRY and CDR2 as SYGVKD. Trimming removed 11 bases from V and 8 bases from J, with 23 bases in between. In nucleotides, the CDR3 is TGTGCCGCCCATCAGTCAGTCGAAGGGGGTACGCAGTATTTT. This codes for CAAHQSVEGGTQYF.

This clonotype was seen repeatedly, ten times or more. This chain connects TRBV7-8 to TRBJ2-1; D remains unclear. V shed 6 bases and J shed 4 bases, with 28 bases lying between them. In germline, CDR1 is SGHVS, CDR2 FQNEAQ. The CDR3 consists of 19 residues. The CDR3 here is CASRSGSAGTLGSYNEQFF. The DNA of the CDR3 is TGTGCCAGCAGATCCGGGTCGGCAGGTACCCTGGGATCTTACAATGAGCAGTTCTTC.

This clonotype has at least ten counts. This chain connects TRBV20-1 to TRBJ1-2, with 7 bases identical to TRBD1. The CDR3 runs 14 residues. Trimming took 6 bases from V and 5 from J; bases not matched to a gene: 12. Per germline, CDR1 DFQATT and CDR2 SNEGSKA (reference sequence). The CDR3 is CSAFRDSLPYGYTF. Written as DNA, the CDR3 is TGCAGTGCCTTTCGGGACAGCCTGCCTTATGGCTACACCTTC.

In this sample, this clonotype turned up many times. CDR3 DNA: TGTGCCAGCAGTGATGTGGCGGGAAGCAACACCGGGGAGCTGTTTTTT. Translation: CASSDVAGSNTGELFF. The chain links TRBV6-1 to TRBJ2-2; tentatively, D is TRBD2 (6 bases). The CDR3 is 16 residues long. CDR1 is MNHNS, CDR2 SASEGT, per germline. V dropped 3 bases and J dropped 2 bases, with 13 bases sitting between them.

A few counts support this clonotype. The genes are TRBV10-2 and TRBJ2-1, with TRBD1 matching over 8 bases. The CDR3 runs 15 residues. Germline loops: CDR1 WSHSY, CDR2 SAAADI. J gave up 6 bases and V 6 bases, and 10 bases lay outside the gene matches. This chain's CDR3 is CASSLGQGPLNEQFF. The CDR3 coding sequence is TGCGCCAGCAGCCTCGGACAGGGACCACTCAATGAGCAGTTCTTC.

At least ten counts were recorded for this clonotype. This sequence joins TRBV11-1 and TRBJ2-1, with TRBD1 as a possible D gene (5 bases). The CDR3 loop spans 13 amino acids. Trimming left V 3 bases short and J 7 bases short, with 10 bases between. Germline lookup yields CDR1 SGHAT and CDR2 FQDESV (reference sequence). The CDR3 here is CASSFQGRNEQFF. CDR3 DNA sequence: TGTGCCAGCAGCTTCCAGGGTCGGAATGAGCAGTTCTTC.

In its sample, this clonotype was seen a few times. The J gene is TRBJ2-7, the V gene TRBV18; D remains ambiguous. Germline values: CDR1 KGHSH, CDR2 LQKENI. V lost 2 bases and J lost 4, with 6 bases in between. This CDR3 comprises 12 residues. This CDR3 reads CASSPVGYEQYF. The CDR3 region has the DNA TGTGCCAGCTCACCAGTGGGTTACGAGCAGTACTTC.

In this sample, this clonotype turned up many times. Written as DNA, the CDR3 is TGCAGTGCTCCTCCCCCCCAGGCTAACTATGGCTACACCTTC. Protein sequence: CSAPPPQANYGYTF. This rearrangement joins TRBV20-1 to TRBJ1-2; D unclear. The CDR3 is 14 residues long. Germline-derived CDR1 and CDR2 are DFQATT and SNEGSKA (reference sequence). Trimming stripped 5 bases from V and 0 bases from J, with 13 bases between.

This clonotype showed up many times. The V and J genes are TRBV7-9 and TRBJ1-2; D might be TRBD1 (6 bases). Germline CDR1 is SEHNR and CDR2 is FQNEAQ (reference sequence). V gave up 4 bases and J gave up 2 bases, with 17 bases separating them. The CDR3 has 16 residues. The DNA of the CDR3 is TGTGCCAGCAGCTCCCAAGTACCACAGGGAAACTATGGCTACACCTTC. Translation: CASSSQVPQGNYGYTF.

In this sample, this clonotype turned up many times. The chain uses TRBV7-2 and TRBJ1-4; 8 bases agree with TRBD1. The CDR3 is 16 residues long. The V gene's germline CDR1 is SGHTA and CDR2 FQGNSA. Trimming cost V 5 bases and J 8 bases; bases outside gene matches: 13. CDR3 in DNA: TGTGCCAGCAGCACAGGGGGGACCCTTGGCGGGGAAAAACTGTTTTTT. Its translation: CASSTGGTLGGEKLFF.

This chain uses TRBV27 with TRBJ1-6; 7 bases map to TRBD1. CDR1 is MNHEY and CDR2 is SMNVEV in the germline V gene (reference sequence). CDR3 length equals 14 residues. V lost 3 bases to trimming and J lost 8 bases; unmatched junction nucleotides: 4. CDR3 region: CASSFRGRDSPLHF. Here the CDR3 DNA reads TGTGCCAGCAGTTTTAGGGGGCGGGATTCACCCCTCCACTTT.

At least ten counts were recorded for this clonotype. This CDR3 is CASSPKVVDQETQYF. DNA for the CDR3: TGTGCCAGCAGCCCCAAGGTGGTGGACCAAGAGACCCAGTACTTC. The chain employs TRBV11-3 and TRBJ2-5; D is unresolved. CDR1 and CDR2 from the germline V gene are SGHNT and YENEEA. V was pared by 5 bases and J by 0 bases, with 13 bases between. The CDR3 totals 15 residues.

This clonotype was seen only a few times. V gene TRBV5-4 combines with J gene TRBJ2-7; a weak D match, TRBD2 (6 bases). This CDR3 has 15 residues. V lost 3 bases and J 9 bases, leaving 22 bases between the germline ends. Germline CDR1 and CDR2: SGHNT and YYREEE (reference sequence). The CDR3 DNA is TGTGCCAGCAGCTGGAGGGACGGCGGTGGGGGTCGGCAGTACTTC. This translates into CASSWRDGGGGRQYF.

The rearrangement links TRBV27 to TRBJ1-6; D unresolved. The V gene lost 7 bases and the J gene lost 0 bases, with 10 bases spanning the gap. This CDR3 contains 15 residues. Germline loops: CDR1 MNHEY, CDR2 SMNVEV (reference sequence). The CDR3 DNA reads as TGTGCCAGCACCCTAGGCCTCTCCTATAATTCACCCCTCCACTTT. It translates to CASTLGLSYNSPLHF.

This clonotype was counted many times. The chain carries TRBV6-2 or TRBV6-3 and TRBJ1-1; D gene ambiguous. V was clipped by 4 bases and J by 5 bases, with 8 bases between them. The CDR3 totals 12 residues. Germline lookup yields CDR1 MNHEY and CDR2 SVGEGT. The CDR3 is CASSLGLTEAFF. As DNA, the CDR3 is TGTGCCAGCAGTTTAGGGTTGACTGAAGCTTTCTTT.

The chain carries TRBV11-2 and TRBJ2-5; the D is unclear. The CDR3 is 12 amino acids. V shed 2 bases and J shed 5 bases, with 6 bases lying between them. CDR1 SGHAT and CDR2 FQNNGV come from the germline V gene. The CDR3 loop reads CASSLKRETQYF. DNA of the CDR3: TGTGCCAGCAGCTTAAAGAGGGAGACCCAGTACTTC.

CDR3 residues: CATSEGKGSSNQPQHF. The CDR3 coding sequence is TGTGCCACCAGTGAGGGGAAGGGAAGTAGCAATCAGCCCCAGCATTTT. The chain recombines TRBV24-1 with TRBJ1-5; D gene uncertain. Between the trimmed V and J ends, which lost 4 bases and 0 bases, there was a span of 12 bases. Germline CDR1 reads KGHDR; CDR2 reads SFDVKD. The CDR3 consists of 16 residues.

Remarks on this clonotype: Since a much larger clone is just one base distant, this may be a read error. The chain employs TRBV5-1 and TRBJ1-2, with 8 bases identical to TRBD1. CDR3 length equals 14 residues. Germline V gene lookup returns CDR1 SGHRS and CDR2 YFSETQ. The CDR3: CASGLAQGASGYTF. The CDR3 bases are TGCGCCAGCGGCTTGGCCCAGGGGGCGAGCGGCTACACCTTC.

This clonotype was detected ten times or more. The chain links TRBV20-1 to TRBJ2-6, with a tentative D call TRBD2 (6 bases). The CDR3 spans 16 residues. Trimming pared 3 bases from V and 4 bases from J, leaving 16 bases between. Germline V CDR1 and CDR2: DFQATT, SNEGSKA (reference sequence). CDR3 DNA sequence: TGCAGTGCTAGGGATCTTGCGGGGCAGGGGGCCAACGTCCTGACTTTC. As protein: CSARDLAGQGANVLTF.

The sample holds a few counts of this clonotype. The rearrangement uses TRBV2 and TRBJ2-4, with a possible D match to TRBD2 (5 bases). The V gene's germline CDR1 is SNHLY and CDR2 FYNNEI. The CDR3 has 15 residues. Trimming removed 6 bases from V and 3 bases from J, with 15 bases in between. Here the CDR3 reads CASSHDEGYKNIQYF. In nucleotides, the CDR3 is TGTGCCAGCAGCCATGACGAGGGTTACAAAAACATTCAGTACTTC.

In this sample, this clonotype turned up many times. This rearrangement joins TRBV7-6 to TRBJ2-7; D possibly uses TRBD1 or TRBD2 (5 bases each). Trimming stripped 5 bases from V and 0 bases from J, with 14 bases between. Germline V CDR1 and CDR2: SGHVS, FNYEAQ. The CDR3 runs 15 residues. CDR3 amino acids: CASSPGTEASYEQYF. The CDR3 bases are TGTGCCAGCAGCCCCGGGACGGAGGCCTCCTACGAGCAGTACTTC.

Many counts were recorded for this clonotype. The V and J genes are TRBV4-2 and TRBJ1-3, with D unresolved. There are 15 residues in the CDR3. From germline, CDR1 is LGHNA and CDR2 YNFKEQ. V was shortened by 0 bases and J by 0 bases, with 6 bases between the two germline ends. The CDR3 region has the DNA TGTGCCAGCAGCCAAGATAGCAGCTCTGGAAACACCATATATTTT. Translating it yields CASSQDSSSGNTIYF.

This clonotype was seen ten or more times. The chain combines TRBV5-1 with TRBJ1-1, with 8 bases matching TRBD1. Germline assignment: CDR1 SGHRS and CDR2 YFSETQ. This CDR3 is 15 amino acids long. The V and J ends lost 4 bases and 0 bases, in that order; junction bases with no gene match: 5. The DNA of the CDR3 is TGCGCCAGCAGCCTACGGACAGGGATGAACACTGAAGCTTTCTTT. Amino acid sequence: CASSLRTGMNTEAFF. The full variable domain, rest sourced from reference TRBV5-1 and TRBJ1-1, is KAGVTQTPRYLIKTRGQQVTLSCSPISGHRSVSWYQQTPGQGLQFLFEYFSETQRNKGNFPGRFSGRQFSNSRSEMNVSTLELGDSALYLCASSLRTGMNTEAFFGQGTRLTVV.

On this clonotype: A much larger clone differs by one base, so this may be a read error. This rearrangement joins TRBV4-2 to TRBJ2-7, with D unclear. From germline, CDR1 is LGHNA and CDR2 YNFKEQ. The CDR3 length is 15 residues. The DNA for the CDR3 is TGTGCCAGCCGCCACTTGACGGAAGGATCCTACGAGCAGTACTTC. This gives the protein CASRHLTEGSYEQYF.